Presented here are 12 T cell receptor beta chains from one specimen sequenced in a study of blood T cell repertoires in COVID-19. The assay was immunoSEQ multiplex PCR, and TCRdb's table has in-frame clones only and misses some. The sample includes approximately 110,000 clones, roughly 83% of them seen just once. The sequencing input was peripheral blood. The source of these receptors is a human donor in a cohort sampled during active COVID-19.

V gene TRBV19 combines with J gene TRBJ2-7; a possible D gene is TRBD1 (5 bases). Germline CDR1 is LNHDA and CDR2 is SQIVND (reference sequence). The CDR3 loop spans 15 amino acids. V gave up 5 bases and J gave up 2 bases, with 16 bases separating them. CDR3 amino acids: CASSPLSGAPYEQYF. In DNA form, the CDR3 reads TGTGCCAGTAGTCCCCTCAGTGGGGCCCCCTACGAGCAGTACTTC.

V is TRBV4-1 and J is TRBJ2-1, with D possibly matching TRBD2 (5 bases). CDR1 and CDR2 (germline): MGHRA, YSYEKL. Trimming pared 5 bases from V and 10 bases from J, leaving 9 bases between. This CDR3 comprises 11 residues. The CDR3 nucleotides are TGCGCCAGCAGCTTGTGGGAGGAGCAGTTCTTC. The encoded protein is CASSLWEEQFF.

The table lists this clone with a count of one. The chain employs TRBV5-1 and TRBJ2-7; possibly TRBD2 for D (6 bases). The length of the CDR3 is 13 residues. V lost 5 bases, J lost 2 bases, and 11 bases lay in between. In germline, CDR1 is SGHRS, CDR2 YFSETQ. Written as DNA, the CDR3 is TGCGCCAGCAGGCGTAGCGGAGCCTACGAGCAGTACTTC. As protein: CASRRSGAYEQYF.

The genes are TRBV10-2 and TRBJ1-1; D remains unclear. CDR1 and CDR2 (germline): WSHSY, SAAADI. The CDR3 is made up of 13 amino acids. The V and J ends lost 2 bases and 6 bases respectively, with 10 bases between them. CDR3: CASSEAAGSEAFF. The CDR3 DNA reads as TGCGCCAGCAGTGAGGCGGCGGGGTCTGAAGCTTTCTTT.

This clone showed up just once. V and J are TRBV7-2 and TRBJ1-2; tentatively, D is TRBD1 (5 bases). V was shortened by 6 bases and J by 1 base, with 9 bases between the two germline ends. This CDR3 has 13 residues. Germline loops: CDR1 SGHTA, CDR2 FQGNSA. DNA for the CDR3: TGTGCCAGCAGTCGGGGGGGTAACTATGGCTACACCTTC. It encodes CASSRGGNYGYTF.

CDR3 region: CASSPRRTGEGSKNIQYF. CDR3 bases: TGTGCCAGCAGCCCCCGCCGGACAGGGGAAGGGTCCAAAAACATTCAGTACTTC. The J gene is TRBJ2-4, the V gene TRBV5-5; 9 bases are a match to TRBD1. Trimming at V came to 4 bases and at J to 2 bases, leaving 13 bases not matched to a gene. CDR1 SGHKS and CDR2 YYEKEE come from the germline V gene (reference sequence). CDR3 length equals 18 residues.

This sequence joins TRBV10-2 and TRBJ2-3, with 8 bases identical to TRBD2. CDR3 length: 14 residues. Germline V CDR1 and CDR2: WSHSY, SAAADI. With 10 bases clipped from V and 0 bases from J, the junction kept 6 bases outside the gene matches. This CDR3 reads CATRTSHSTDTQYF. In DNA form, the CDR3 reads TGCGCCACCCGGACTAGCCATAGCACAGATACGCAGTATTTT.

This rearrangement joins TRBV30 to TRBJ2-2, with D perhaps TRBD2 (6 bases). CDR1 is GTSNPN, CDR2 SVGIG, per germline (reference sequence). This CDR3 has 14 amino acids. The V and J ends lost 0 bases and 3 bases respectively, with 8 bases between them. CDR3 DNA: TGTGCCTGGAGTGTACTAGCTTACACCGGGGAGCTGTTTTTT. Its protein product is CAWSVLAYTGELFF.

V is TRBV5-1 and J is TRBJ2-5; the match to TRBD2 covers 12 bases. Germline V CDR1 and CDR2: SGHRS, YFSETQ. V trimming: 5 bases; J trimming: 2 bases; junction bases outside the gene matches: 4. The CDR3 has 15 residues. As DNA, the CDR3 is TGCGCCAGCAGACGGACTAGCGGGAAACAAGAGACCCAGTACTTC. Translated, it gives CASRRTSGKQETQYF.

The J gene is TRBJ2-1, the V gene TRBV9, with a possible D match to TRBD1 (5 bases). This CDR3 comprises 15 residues. Germline CDR1 SGDLS, CDR2 YYNGEE. V was cut by 0 bases and J by 6 bases, with 13 bases left in between. CDR3 residues: CASSVGRVPTNEQFF. In nucleotides, the CDR3 is TGTGCCAGCAGCGTAGGCAGGGTCCCTACCAATGAGCAGTTCTTC.

This sequence joins TRBV9 and TRBJ2-5, with D possibly being TRBD2 (5 bases). CDR1 and CDR2 (germline): SGDLS, YYNGEE. The CDR3 runs 15 residues. V was clipped by 0 bases and J by 3 bases, with 12 bases between them. The CDR3: CASSVAGSPEETQYF. Written as DNA, the CDR3 is TGTGCCAGCAGCGTAGCTGGGAGTCCGGAAGAGACCCAGTACTTC.

V is TRBV13 and J is TRBJ2-7, with 12 bases aligning to TRBD2. The CDR3 covers 14 residues. CDR1 and CDR2 from the germline V gene are PRHDT and FYEKMQ (reference sequence). With 7 bases clipped from V and 10 bases from J, the junction kept 11 bases outside the gene matches. CDR3 region: CASTRLAGGSGQYF. The CDR3 region has the DNA TGTGCCAGCACCAGGCTAGCGGGAGGGTCAGGACAGTACTTC.